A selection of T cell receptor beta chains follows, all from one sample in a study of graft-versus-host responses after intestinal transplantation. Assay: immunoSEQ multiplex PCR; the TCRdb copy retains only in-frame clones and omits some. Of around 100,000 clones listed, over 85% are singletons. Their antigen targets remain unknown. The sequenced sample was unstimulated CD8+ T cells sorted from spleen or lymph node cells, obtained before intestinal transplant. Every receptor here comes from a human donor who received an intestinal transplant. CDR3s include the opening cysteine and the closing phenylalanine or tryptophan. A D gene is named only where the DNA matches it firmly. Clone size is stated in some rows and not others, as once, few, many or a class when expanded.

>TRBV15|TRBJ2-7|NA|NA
CATRDWNSYEQYF
TGTGCCACTAGGGATTGGAACTCCTACGAGCAGTACTTC
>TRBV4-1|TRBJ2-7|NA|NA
CASSQTQGYEQYF
TGCGCCAGCAGCCAAACACAGGGCTACGAGCAGTACTTC
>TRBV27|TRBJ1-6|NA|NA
CASSLSGLPNSPLHF
TGTGCCAGCAGTTTGTCGGGGTTACCGAATTCACCCCTCCACTTT
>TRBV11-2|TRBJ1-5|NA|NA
CASSSGGTIQPQHF
TGTGCCAGCAGCTCCGGGGGGACTATCCAGCCCCAGCATTTT
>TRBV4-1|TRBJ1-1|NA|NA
CASSQGFGTAMNTEAFF
TGCGCCAGCAGCCAAGGGTTTGGGACGGCCATGAACACTGAAGCTTTCTTT
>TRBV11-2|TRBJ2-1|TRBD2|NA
CASSLGGVNNYNEQFF
TGTGCCAGCAGCTTGGGGGGGGTCAATAACTACAATGAGCAGTTCTTC
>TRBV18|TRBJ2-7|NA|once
CASSLGDSTYEQYF
TGTGCCAGCTCACTTGGGGACTCCACCTACGAGCAGTACTTC
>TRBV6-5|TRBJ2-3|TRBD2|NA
CASKRVAGVSDTQYF
TGTGCCAGCAAGAGGGTAGCGGGGGTATCAGATACGCAGTATTTT
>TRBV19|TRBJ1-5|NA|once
CASRFGQRGEPQHF
TGTGCCAGTAGGTTCGGACAGCGAGGTGAGCCCCAGCATTTT
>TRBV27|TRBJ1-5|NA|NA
CASSLGQTNQPQHF
TGTGCCAGCAGCCTTGGACAGACCAATCAGCCCCAGCATTTT
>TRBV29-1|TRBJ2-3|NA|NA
CSVEDPSLEYTDTQYF
TGCAGCGTTGAAGATCCCTCACTAGAATACACAGATACGCAGTATTTT
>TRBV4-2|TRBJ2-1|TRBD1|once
CASSTIQGAFSDNEQFF
TGTGCCAGCAGTACCATTCAGGGGGCCTTTTCGGACAATGAGCAGTTCTTC
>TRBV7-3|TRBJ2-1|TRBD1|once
CASTSGGVKYNEQFF
TGTGCCAGCACCTCAGGGGGTGTAAAATACAATGAGCAGTTCTTC
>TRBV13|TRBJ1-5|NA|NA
CASSRGATGQPQHF
TGTGCCAGCAGCCGGGGGGCGACGGGTCAGCCCCAGCATTTT
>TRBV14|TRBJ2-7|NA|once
CASSQAYEQYF
TGTGCCAGCAGCCAAGCCTACGAGCAGTACTTC
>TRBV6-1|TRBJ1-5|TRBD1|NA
CASSFGRGLNQPQHF
TGTGCCAGCAGTTTCGGCAGGGGGCTCAATCAGCCCCAGCATTTT
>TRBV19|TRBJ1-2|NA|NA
CASSIDTANYGYTF
TGTGCCAGTAGTATAGATACAGCTAACTATGGCTACACCTTC
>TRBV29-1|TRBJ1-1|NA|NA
CSVELSREAFF
TGCAGCGTTGAATTATCGAGGGAAGCTTTCTTT
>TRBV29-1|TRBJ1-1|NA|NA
CSVGDTLNTEAFF
TGCAGCGTTGGCGATACATTGAACACTGAAGCTTTCTTT
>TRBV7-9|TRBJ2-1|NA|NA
CASSFVRGTSEQFF
TGTGCCAGCAGCTTCGTGCGGGGTACGTCTGAGCAGTTCTTC
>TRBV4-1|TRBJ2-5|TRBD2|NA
CASSQDTLAGAQETQYF
TGCGCCAGCAGCCAAGATACACTAGCGGGGGCCCAAGAGACCCAGTACTTC
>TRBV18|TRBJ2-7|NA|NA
CASSPGGYEQYF
TGTGCCAGCTCACCGGGCGGATACGAGCAGTACTTC
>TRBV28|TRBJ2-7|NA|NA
CASSKGFFASRGQQYF
TGTGCCAGCAGCAAGGGGTTTTTCGCCTCCCGGGGCCAGCAGTACTTC
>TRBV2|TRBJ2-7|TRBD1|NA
CASSEGQLSYEQYF
TGTGCCAGCAGTGAGGGACAGCTTTCCTACGAGCAGTACTTC
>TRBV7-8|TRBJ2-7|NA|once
CASSLVRYEQYF
TGTGCCAGCAGCTTAGTACGGTACGAGCAGTACTTC
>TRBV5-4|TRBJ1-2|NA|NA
CASSLAGGPLANYGYTF
TGTGCCAGCAGCCTAGCGGGAGGGCCATTAGCTAACTATGGCTACACCTTC
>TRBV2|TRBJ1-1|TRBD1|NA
CASSKLSTGGGTEAFF
TGTGCCAGCAGTAAGTTATCCACAGGGGGTGGGACTGAAGCTTTCTTT
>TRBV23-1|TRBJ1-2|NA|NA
CASVKSYGYTF
TGCGCCAGTGTGAAAAGCTATGGCTACACCTTC
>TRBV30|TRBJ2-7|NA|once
CAWSVIRPYEQYF
TGTGCCTGGAGTGTAATCAGACCCTACGAGCAGTACTTC
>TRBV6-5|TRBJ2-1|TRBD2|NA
CASSYSGTSGNEQFF
TGTGCCAGCAGTTACAGCGGGACTAGCGGAAATGAGCAGTTCTTC
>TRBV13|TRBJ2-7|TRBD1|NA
CASSLGGTGAYEQYF
TGTGCCAGCAGCTTAGGGGGGACAGGGGCCTACGAGCAGTACTTC
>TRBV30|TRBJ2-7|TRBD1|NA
CASIDRGGTYEQYF
TGTGCCTCCATCGACAGGGGGGGAACCTACGAGCAGTACTTC
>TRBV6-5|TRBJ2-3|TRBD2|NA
CASSPGGGATDTQYF
TGTGCCAGCAGTCCCGGCGGGGGGGCGACAGATACGCAGTATTTT
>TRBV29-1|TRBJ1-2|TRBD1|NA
CSVEDGTGRVLHGTF
TGCAGCGTTGAAGATGGGACAGGGAGGGTCCTACATGGCACCTTC
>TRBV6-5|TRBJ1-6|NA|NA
CASSYTGNNSPLHF
TGTGCCAGCAGTTATACAGGGAATAATTCACCCCTCCACTTT
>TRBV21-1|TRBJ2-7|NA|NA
CASSRDSSYEQYF
TGTGCCAGCAGCAGGGACAGCTCCTACGAGCAGTACTTC
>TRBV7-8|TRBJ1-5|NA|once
CASSFEGYSNQPQHF
TGTGCCAGCAGCTTCGAGGGTTATAGCAATCAGCCCCAGCATTTT
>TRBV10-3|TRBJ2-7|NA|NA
CAIRGGDEQYF
TGTGCCATCAGAGGGGGAGACGAGCAGTACTTC
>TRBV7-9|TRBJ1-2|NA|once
CASSPAFNYGYTF
TGTGCCAGCAGCCCGGCCTTTAACTATGGCTACACCTTC
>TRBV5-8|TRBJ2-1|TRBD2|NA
CASSQYTSVSYNEQFF
TGTGCCAGCAGCCAGTACACTAGCGTAAGCTACAATGAGCAGTTCTTC
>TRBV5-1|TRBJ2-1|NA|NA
CASSIGGADYNEQFF
TGCGCCAGCAGTATAGGGGGGGCCGACTACAATGAGCAGTTCTTC
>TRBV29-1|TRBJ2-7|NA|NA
CSVEDLGGYEQYF
TGCAGCGTTGAAGATCTTGGAGGGTACGAGCAGTACTTC
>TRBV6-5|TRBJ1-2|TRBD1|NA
CASSSTGFYGYTF
TGTGCCAGCAGCTCGACAGGGTTCTATGGCTACACCTTC
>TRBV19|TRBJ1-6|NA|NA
CASSPQGPNSYNSPLHF
TGTGCCAGTAGTCCGCAGGGGCCCAACTCCTATAATTCACCCCTCCACTTT